Sequencing of this T cell receptor (beta chain) was carried out in a study of blood T cell repertoires in COVID-19. This clone was seen more than once but under ten times. Sequencing used immunoSEQ multiplex PCR; TCRdb keeps in-frame clones, though not all of them. This table holds roughly 320,000 clones, around 89% found once. The CDR3 is 14 residues long. Losses at the gene ends were 8 bases for V and 0 bases for J; bases not matched to a gene: 6. From germline, CDR1 is KGHSH and CDR2 LQKENI. What was sequenced was peripheral blood. This chain connects TRBV18 to TRBJ2-7, with 8 positions matching TRBD2. This clonotype originated in a woman between 50 and 59 years old with COVID-19, enrolled during active disease. The CDR3 nucleotides are TGTGCCAGCCGTCCAACTAGCGGCTCCTACGAGCAGTACTTC. Its translation: CASRPTSGSYEQYF.